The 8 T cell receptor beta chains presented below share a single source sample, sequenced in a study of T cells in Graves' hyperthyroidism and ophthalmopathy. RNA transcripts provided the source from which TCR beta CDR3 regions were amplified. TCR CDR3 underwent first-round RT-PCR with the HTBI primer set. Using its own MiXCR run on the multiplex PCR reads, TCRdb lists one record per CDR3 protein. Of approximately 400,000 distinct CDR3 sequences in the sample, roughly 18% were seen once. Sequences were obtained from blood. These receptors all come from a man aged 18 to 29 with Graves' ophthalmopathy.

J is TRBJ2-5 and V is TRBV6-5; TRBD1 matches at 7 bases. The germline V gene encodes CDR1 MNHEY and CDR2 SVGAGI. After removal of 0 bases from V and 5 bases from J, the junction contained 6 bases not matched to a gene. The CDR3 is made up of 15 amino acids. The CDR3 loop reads CASSYSIGTEETQYF. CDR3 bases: TGTGCCAGCAGTTACTCGATAGGGACAGAGGAGACCCAGTACTTC.

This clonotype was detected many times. CDR3 region: CASRKGLAGSSYEQYF. The CDR3 DNA sequence: TGTGCCAGCAGAAAAGGACTAGCGGGGAGCTCCTACGAGCAGTACTTC. V and J are TRBV28 and TRBJ2-7, with TRBD2 identical over 12 bases. The CDR3 loop spans 16 amino acids. J lost 0 bases, V lost 6 bases, and 6 bases had no gene match. Germline CDR1 and CDR2: MDHEN and SYDVKM.

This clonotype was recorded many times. CDR3 region: CAISARDRASYEQYF. CDR3 in DNA: TGTGCCATCAGTGCCCGGGACAGGGCATCCTACGAGCAGTACTTC. The V call is TRBV10-3, the J call TRBJ2-7, with TRBD1 identical over 9 bases. The length of the CDR3 is 15 residues. The V and J ends lost 4 bases and 1 base, in that order; junction bases with no gene match: 5. The germline CDR1 and CDR2 sequences are ENHRY and SYGVKD.

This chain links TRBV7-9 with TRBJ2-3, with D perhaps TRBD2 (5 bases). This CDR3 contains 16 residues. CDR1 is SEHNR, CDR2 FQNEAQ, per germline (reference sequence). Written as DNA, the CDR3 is TGTGCTGAGGAGGCAGCGGTCTCCATCAGCACAGATACGCAGTATTTT. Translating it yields CAEEAAVSISTDTQYF.

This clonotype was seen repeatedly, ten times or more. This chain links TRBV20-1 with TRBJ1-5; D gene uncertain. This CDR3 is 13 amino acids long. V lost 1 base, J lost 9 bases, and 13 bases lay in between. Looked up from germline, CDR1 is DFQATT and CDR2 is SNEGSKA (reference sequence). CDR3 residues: CSARVSTGGPQHF. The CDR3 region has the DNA TGCAGTGCTAGAGTGAGCACGGGCGGGCCCCAGCATTTT.

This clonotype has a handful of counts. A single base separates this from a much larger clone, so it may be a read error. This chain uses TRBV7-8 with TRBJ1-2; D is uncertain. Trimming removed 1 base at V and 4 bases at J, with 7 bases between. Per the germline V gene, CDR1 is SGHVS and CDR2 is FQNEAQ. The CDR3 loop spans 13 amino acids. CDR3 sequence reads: CASSLDASYGYTF. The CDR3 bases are TGTGCCAGCAGCTTAGACGCTAGCTATGGCTACACCTTC.

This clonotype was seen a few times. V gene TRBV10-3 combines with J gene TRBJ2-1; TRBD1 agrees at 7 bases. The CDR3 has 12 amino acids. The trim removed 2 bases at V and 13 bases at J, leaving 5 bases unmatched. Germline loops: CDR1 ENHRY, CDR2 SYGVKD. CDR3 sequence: CAISEPGQSQFF. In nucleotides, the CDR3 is TGTGCCATCAGTGAGCCGGGACAGAGCCAGTTCTTC.

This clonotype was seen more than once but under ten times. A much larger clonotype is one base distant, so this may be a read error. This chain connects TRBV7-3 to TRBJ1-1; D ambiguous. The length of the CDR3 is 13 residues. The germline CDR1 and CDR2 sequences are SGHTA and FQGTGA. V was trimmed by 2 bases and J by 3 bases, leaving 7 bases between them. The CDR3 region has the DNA TGTGCCAGCAGCTTAGGACTGTACACTGAAGCTTTCTTT. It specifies CASSLGLYTEAFF.